The clone carrying this T cell receptor beta chain was detected once. With a constant-region primer, TCR beta cDNA was made from 450 to 500 ng of total RNA. Nested multiplex PCR, run for three rounds with slightly modified ARM-PCR, yielded TCR beta libraries. With TRBV1-TRBV30 forward primers and a C-beta reverse primer, the first two PCR rounds were run for around 10 cycles each. A single record per CDR3 protein comes from TCRdb applying MiXCR to the multiplex PCR reads. The data contain about 29,000 distinct CDR3 sequences, about three quarters of them singletons. The data belong to a study of tumor-infiltrating lymphocytes in primary liver carcinoma. Joint extraction of RNA and DNA used roughly 19-33 mg of bulk tissue that was unsorted. In every tumor sample, viable tumor cells made up over 90%. Per the germline V gene, CDR1 is SNHLY and CDR2 is FYNNEI. Trimming took off 4 bases at V and 5 bases at J, with 11 bases between the two ends. The CDR3 is 13 amino acids.

Sequenced input: liver tumor tissue from sampling region 5. Noted subset: tumor region T5, tumor centre. The sequence came from a man in his forties with primary liver carcinoma and hepatitis B virus infection. The gene calls are TRBV2 and TRBJ2-5; D is possibly TRBD1 (5 bases). CDR3 residues: CASSAGIHETQYF. CDR3 DNA: TGTGCCAGCAGTGCAGGGATCCATGAGACCCAGTACTTC. The full variable domain, rest sourced from reference TRBV2 and TRBJ2-5, is EPEVTQTPSHQVTQMGQEVILRCVPISNHLYFYWYRQILGQKVEFLVSFYNNEISEKSEIFDDQFSVERPDGSNFTLKIRSTKLEDSAMYFCASSAGIHETQYFGPGTRLLVL.